These T cell receptor beta chains were read from a single sample in a study of long-term antiretroviral therapy in people with HIV. Clones were read by immunoSEQ multiplex PCR, and TCRdb kept only the in-frame ones, dropping some. The table shows about 30,000 clones, with 90% to 95% occurring only once. This specimen consisted of unsorted PBMCs, obtained 6 to 6.5 years after starting antiretroviral therapy. These receptors all come from a man aged 25 to 40 with HIV. Each CDR3 is given with its conserved first and last residue. A D gene is named only where the DNA matches it firmly. Part of the rows lack a size; the others show once, few, many or a class for expanded clones.

d_call,clone_size,v_call,j_call,cdr3_nt,cdr3_aa
-,-,TRBV5-6,TRBJ1-6,TGTGCCAGCAGCTTGAATCGACCACCCCTCCACTTT,CASSLNRPPLHF
TRBD1,-,TRBV6-8,TRBJ2-7,TGTGCCAGCAGTTACCGCCGCCGACAGGGGGATGGTTATCGGTCCTACGAGCAGTACTTC,CASSYRRRQGDGYRSYEQYF
TRBD2,-,TRBV5-1,TRBJ2-3,TGCGCCAGCAGCTGGGGGGGGGTTGGCGATACGCAGTATTTT,CASSWGGVGDTQYF
-,-,TRBV9,TRBJ1-1,TGTGCCAGCAGCGTGAGAGACAGTTCCTCTTGCACTGAAGCTTTCTTT,CASSVRDSSSCTEAFF
-,-,TRBV4-1,TRBJ1-6,TGCGCCAGCAGCCTGAGACACCCAAATTCACCCCTCCACTTT,CASSLRHPNSPLHF
-,-,TRBV7-9,TRBJ2-1,TGTGCCAGCAGCTTACCGGCTGGGCGCAATGAGCAGTTCTTC,CASSLPAGRNEQFF
-,-,TRBV7-7,TRBJ2-5,TGTGCTAGCAGCCCGGACAGAAAAGAGACCCAGTACTTC,CASSPDRKETQYF
TRBD2,-,TRBV7-9,TRBJ2-3,TGTGCCAGCAGAGGGACTAGCGGTACCACAGATACGCAGTATTTT,CASRGTSGTTDTQYF
-,-,TRBV30,TRBJ1-6,TGTGCCTGGGACGCTCAAGGGCTTATTTCGAATTCACCCCTCCACTTT,CAWDAQGLISNSPLHF
-,-,TRBV12-2,TRBJ2-3,TGTGCAAGTCGCTATCAGCTAGCGGAGGTCGATACGCAGTATTTT,CASRYQLAEVDTQYF
-,-,TRBV27,TRBJ2-1,TGTGCCAGCAGTTTACTGGGGACTGCCTACAATGAGCAGTTCTTC,CASSLLGTAYNEQFF
-,-,TRBV21-1,TRBJ1-1,TGTGCCAGCAGCAAAGACCGGGACAGACCTGAAGCTTTCTTT,CASSKDRDRPEAFF
TRBD1,few,TRBV4-1,TRBJ1-2,TGCGCCAGCAGCCCACTCAGGGGGGGCGGCTACACCTTC,CASSPLRGGGYTF
-,-,TRBV5-4,TRBJ2-7,TGTGCCAGCAGCCTGGACAACAACTACGAGCAGTACTTC,CASSLDNNYEQYF
TRBD1,-,TRBV2,TRBJ1-2,TGTGCCAGCAGTGGGCGGGTGTTGGGACAGAACTATGGCTACACCTTC,CASSGRVLGQNYGYTF
-,-,TRBV7-8,TRBJ2-1,TGTGCCAGCAGCTTACACAATGAGCAGTTCTTC,CASSLHNEQFF
TRBD1,-,TRBV15,TRBJ2-1,TGTGCCTCTGGGGGACAGGGAAACAATGAGCAGTTCTTC,CASGGQGNNEQFF
-,-,TRBV25-1,TRBJ2-3,TGTGCCAGCAGTGAATATAGGGGGACAGATACGCAGTATTTT,CASSEYRGTDTQYF
-,-,TRBV11-3,TRBJ2-5,TGTGCCAGCAGCGGCCGTGGGGCAGGAGAGACCCAGTACTTC,CASSGRGAGETQYF
-,once,TRBV4-1,TRBJ1-5,TGCGCCAGCAGCCAGGCCGAGTATAGCAATCAGCCCCAGCATTTT,CASSQAEYSNQPQHF
TRBD2,-,TRBV6-1,TRBJ2-5,TGTGCCAGCAGTGAAAGTGGTGGTAGCGGGGGGGAGACCCAGTACTTC,CASSESGGSGGETQYF
-,-,TRBV5-8,TRBJ2-7,TGTGCCAGCAGCTTGGGGCGGGACTACGAGCAGTACTTC,CASSLGRDYEQYF
-,-,TRBV5-1,TRBJ1-3,TGCGCCAGCAGCTTGCCCGGACAGCGTTCTGGGTTCGGAAACACCATATATTTT,CASSLPGQRSGFGNTIYF
-,-,TRBV28,TRBJ1-1,TGTGCCAGCAGTATTCGGTCCACAGGGTTGAACACTGAAGCTTTCTTT,CASSIRSTGLNTEAFF
TRBD2,-,TRBV7-9,TRBJ2-7,TGTGCCAGCAGCTCACGACTAGCGGGAGGGCTCTACGAGCAGTACTTC,CASSSRLAGGLYEQYF
-,-,TRBV27,TRBJ2-7,TGTGCCAGCAGTTTATCGTCGATAAGCTCCTACGAGCAGTACTTC,CASSLSSISSYEQYF
-,-,TRBV6-4,TRBJ1-4,TGTGCCAGCAGCCCCGGTAGGGGGGAAAATGAAAAACTGTTTTTT,CASSPGRGENEKLFF
-,-,TRBV5-6,TRBJ2-1,TGTGCCAGCAGCTTGGCTTTCGACGAGCAGTTCTTC,CASSLAFDEQFF
TRBD1,-,TRBV4-2,TRBJ2-7,TGTGCCAGCAGCCAAGGGTTAGGGACAGGGGGGCGATTAGCGGGGGTCTCCTACGAGCAGTACTTC,CASSQGLGTGGRLAGVSYEQYF
-,once,TRBV27,TRBJ2-4,TGTGCCAGCAGTGGCGTGGAGTTAGCCAAAAACATTCAGTACTTC,CASSGVELAKNIQYF
-,-,TRBV10-3,TRBJ2-1,TGTGCCATCAGTCGGGAGAACCCCTACAATGAGCAGTTCTTC,CAISRENPYNEQFF
TRBD2,-,TRBV14,TRBJ2-1,TGTGCCAGCAGCCAAGGTCGACTAGCGGCCTACAATGAGCAGTTCTTC,CASSQGRLAAYNEQFF
TRBD1,-,TRBV5-1,TRBJ1-2,TGCGCCAGCAGCAAACGACAGGGGGCTGACTATGGCTACACCTTC,CASSKRQGADYGYTF
TRBD2,-,TRBV4-3,TRBJ2-3,TGCGCCAGCAGCCAAGAACCTAGCGGGGGCACAGATACGCAGTATTTT,CASSQEPSGGTDTQYF